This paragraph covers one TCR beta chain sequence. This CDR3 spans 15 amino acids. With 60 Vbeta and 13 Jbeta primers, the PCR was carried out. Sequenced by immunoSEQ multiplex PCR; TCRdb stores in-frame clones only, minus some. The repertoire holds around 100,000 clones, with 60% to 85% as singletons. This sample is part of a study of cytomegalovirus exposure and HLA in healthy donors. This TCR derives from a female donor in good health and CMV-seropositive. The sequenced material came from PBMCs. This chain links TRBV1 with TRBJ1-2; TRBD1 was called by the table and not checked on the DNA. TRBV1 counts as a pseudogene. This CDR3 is CTSSRGTGGTYGYTF. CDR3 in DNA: TGCACCAGCAGCCGAGGGACAGGGGGCACCTATGGCTACACCTTC.